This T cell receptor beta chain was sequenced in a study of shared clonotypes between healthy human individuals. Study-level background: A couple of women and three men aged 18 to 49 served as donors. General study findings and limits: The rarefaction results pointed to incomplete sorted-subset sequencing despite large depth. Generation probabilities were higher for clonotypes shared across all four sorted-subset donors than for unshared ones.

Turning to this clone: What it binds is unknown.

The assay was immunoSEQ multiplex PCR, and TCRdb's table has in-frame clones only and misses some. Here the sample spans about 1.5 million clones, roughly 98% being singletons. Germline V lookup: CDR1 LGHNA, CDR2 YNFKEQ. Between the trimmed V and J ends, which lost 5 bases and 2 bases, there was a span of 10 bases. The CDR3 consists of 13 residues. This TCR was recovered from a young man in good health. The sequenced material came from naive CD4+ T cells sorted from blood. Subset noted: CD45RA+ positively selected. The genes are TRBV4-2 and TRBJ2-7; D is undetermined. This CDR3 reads CASSLPGAYEQYF. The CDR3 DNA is TGTGCCAGCAGCTTACCGGGCGCCTACGAGCAGTACTTC.